This TCR beta chain was sequenced in a study of blood T cell repertoires in COVID-19. Study information: In each case, the material was cDNA or gDNA derived from T cells, B-cell-depleted T cells, or PBMCs.

Original handling: Estimation of nucleated cell counts relied on the amplification of reference gene primers. Libraries were prepared by immunoSEQ multiplex PCR; TCRdb keeps only in-frame clonotypes and omits some of them. V, J and clone size were drawn from that table, and D and trimming were deduced from the DNA. The sample holds roughly 80,000 clones, less than 90% seen once. The germline V gene has CDR1 MNHEY and CDR2 SMNVEV (reference sequence). Trimming removed 0 bases at V and 2 bases at J, with 13 bases between. The CDR3 is 16 residues long. Material: peripheral blood. The TCR comes from a man older than 75 in a cohort sampled during active COVID-19. The chain uses TRBV27 and TRBJ1-1; unclear D gene. This CDR3 reads CASSLSSRKRNTEAFF. The CDR3 region has the DNA TGTGCCAGCAGTTTATCGTCCCGGAAGCGTAACACTGAAGCTTTCTTT.